Following are 6 T cell receptor beta chains from one sample sequenced in a study of control samples from healthy donors and cancer patients. Using immunoSEQ multiplex PCR, the repertoire was profiled, and TCRdb retains in-frame clones only, with some absent. Seen here are approximately 110,000 clones, 90% to 95% observed once, and the top ten hold 7.8%. The specimen was blood. All receptors come from a woman younger than 30 in good health.

For this clone: The same CDR3 can be traced to other DNA sequences in this sample. This rearrangement joins TRBV3-1 (or the pseudogene TRBV3-2) to TRBJ1-3, with D unresolved. Germline V gene lookup returns CDR1 LGHDT and CDR2 YNNKEL (reference sequence). Trimming removed 0 bases at V and 3 bases at J, with 3 bases between. The CDR3 runs to 13 residues. CDR3 sequence: CASSQDSGNTIYF. The CDR3 DNA reads as TGTGCCAGCAGCCAAGATAGTGGAAACACCATATATTTT.

The chain is built from TRBV2 and TRBJ2-7; no definite D call. The CDR3 consists of 13 residues. The ends were cut back, 7 bases at V and 3 bases at J, with 13 bases in the middle. Germline loops: CDR1 SNHLY, CDR2 FYNNEI. The CDR3 here is CASNNVLNYEQYF. CDR3 DNA sequence: TGTGCCAGCAATAACGTGCTGAACTACGAGCAGTACTTC.

The chain combines TRBV28 with TRBJ2-3; 9 nucleotides agree with TRBD1. This CDR3 is built from 15 residues. Per germline, CDR1 MDHEN and CDR2 SYDVKM. V trimming: 3 bases; J trimming: 4 bases; junction bases outside the gene matches: 5. CDR3 sequence (DNA): TGTGCCAGCAGTTTGGACAGGGGAGTTGCAGATACGCAGTATTTT. This gives the protein CASSLDRGVADTQYF.

A few counts support this clone. The V gene is TRBV9, the J gene TRBJ2-2; 10 nucleotides agree with TRBD2. The CDR3 is made up of 16 amino acids. J lost 5 bases, V lost 2 bases, and 6 bases had no gene match. Germline V gene data show CDR1 as SGDLS and CDR2 as YYNGEE. CDR3 nucleotide sequence: TGTGCCAGCAGCGTGCGAGCGGGAGGGGCAACCGGGGAGCTGTTTTTT. It encodes CASSVRAGGATGELFF.

This clone was recorded only once. This chain connects TRBV6-2 or TRBV6-3 to TRBJ2-7; 8 bases line up with TRBD1. Germline CDR1 MNHEY, CDR2 SVGEGT. The CDR3 is 16 amino acids. J was trimmed by 4 bases and V by 2 bases; bases with no gene match: 10. CDR3 residues: CASSYDGQGRWYEQYF. CDR3 sequence (DNA): TGTGCCAGCAGTTACGACGGACAGGGCCGTTGGTACGAGCAGTACTTC.

The count of this clone is one. The rearrangement joins TRBV6-5 to TRBJ1-1; D gene unclear. Per germline, CDR1 MNHEY and CDR2 SVGAGI. This CDR3 is 13 amino acids long. The V end lost 3 bases, the J end lost 0 bases, and 5 bases lay between the germline ends. The CDR3 region is CASSYALNTEAFF. CDR3 DNA sequence: TGTGCCAGCAGTTATGCTCTGAACACTGAAGCTTTCTTT.